This T cell receptor beta chain was sequenced in a study of cytomegalovirus exposure and HLA in healthy donors. The ends lost 2 bases at V and 7 bases at J; junction bases unmatched: 3. From germline, CDR1 is MNHNY and CDR2 SVGAGI (reference sequence). The CDR3 covers 14 residues. Study-level results: TRBV6-2, TRBV6-3 and some other V segments were excluded as indistinguishable. Cytomegalovirus association was assigned to about 150 TCR beta chains. A later analysis linked a missense DCLRE1C variant to TCR beta V- and J-gene trimming.

This clone was detected only once. Antigen specificity is unknown. The study ran its PCR with 60 Vbeta and 13 Jbeta primers. TCRdb's table, derived via immunoSEQ multiplex PCR, lists solely in-frame clones and lacks some. The sample lists 150,000 to 200,000 clones, 75% to 85% occurring once. V is TRBV6-6 and J is TRBJ1-5; 9 positions agree with TRBD1. The receptor's source is a woman under 40 in good health and CMV-seropositive. The sample comprised PBMCs. The CDR3 nucleotides are TGTGCCAGCAGTTACAGGACAGGGGAACAGCCCCAGCATTTT. Translated, it gives CASSYRTGEQPQHF.